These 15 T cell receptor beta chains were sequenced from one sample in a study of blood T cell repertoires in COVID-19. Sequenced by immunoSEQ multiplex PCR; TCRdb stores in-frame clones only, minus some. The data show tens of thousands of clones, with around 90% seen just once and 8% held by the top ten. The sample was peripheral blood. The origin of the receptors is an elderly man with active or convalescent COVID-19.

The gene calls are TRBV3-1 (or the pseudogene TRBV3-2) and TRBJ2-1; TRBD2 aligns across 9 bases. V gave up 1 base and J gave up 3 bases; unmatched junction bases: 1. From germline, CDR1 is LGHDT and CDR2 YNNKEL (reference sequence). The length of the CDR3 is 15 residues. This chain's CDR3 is CASSQGRGGYNEQFF. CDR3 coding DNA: TGTGCCAGCAGCCAAGGGCGGGGGGGCTACAATGAGCAGTTCTTC.

The CDR3: CASSLTGVVSPLHF. The CDR3 bases are TGCGCCAGCAGCTTAACAGGGGTTGTTTCACCCCTCCACTTT. The J gene is TRBJ1-6, the V gene TRBV5-1, with 7 bases matching TRBD1. Per the germline V gene, CDR1 is SGHRS and CDR2 is YFSETQ. This CDR3 region has 14 residues. Germline trimming cut 2 bases from V and 9 bases from J; bases unmatched to any gene: 5.

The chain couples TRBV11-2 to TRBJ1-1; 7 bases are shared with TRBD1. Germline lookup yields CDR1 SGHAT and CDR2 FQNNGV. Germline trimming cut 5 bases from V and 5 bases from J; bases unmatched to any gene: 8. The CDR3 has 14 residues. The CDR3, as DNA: TGTGCCAGCAGCCAAGACAGGGTCGGGACTGAAGCTTTCTTT. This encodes CASSQDRVGTEAFF.

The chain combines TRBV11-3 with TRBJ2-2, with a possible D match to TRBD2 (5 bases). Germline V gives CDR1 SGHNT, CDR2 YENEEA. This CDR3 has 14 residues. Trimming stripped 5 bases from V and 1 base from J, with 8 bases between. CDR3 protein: CASSPRENTGELFF. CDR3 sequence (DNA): TGTGCCAGCAGCCCGAGGGAGAACACCGGGGAGCTGTTTTTT.

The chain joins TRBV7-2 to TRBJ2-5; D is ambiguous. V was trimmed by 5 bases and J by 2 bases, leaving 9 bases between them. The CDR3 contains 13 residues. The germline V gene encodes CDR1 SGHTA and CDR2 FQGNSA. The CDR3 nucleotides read TGTGCCAGCAGCCGTGACAATCAAGAGACCCAGTACTTC. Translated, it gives CASSRDNQETQYF. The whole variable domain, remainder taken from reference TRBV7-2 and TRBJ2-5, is GAGVSQSPSNKVTEKGKDVELRCDPISGHTALYWYRQSLGQGLEFLIYFQGNSAPDKSGLPSDRFSAERTGGSVSTLTIQRTQQEDSAVYLCASSRDNQETQYFGPGTRLLVL.

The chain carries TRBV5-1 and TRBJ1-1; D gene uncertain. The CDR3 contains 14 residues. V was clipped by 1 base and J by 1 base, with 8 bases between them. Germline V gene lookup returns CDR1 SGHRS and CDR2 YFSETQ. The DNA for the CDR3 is TGCGCCAGCAGCTTGTCCGCGGCGAACACTGAAGCTTTCTTT. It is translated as CASSLSAANTEAFF.

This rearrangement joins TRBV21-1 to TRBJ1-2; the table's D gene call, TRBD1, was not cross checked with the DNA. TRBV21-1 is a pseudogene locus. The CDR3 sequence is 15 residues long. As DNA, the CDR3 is TGTGCCAGCAGCTCTCCGGGACAGGGTAACTATGGCTACACCTTC. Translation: CASSSPGQGNYGYTF.

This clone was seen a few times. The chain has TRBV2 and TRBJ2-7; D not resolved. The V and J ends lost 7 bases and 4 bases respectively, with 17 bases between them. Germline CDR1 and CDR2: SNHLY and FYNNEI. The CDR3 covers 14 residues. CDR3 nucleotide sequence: TGTGCCAGCACCCAAGGCACAGACGTTTACGAGCAGTACGTC. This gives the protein CASTQGTDVYEQYV.

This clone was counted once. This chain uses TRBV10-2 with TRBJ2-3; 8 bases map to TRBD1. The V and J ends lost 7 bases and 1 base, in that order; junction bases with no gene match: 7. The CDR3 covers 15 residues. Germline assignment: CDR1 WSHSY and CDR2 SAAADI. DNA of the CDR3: TGCGCCAGCATCTCTCAGGGGGCCGGCACAGATACGCAGTATTTT. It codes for CASISQGAGTDTQYF.

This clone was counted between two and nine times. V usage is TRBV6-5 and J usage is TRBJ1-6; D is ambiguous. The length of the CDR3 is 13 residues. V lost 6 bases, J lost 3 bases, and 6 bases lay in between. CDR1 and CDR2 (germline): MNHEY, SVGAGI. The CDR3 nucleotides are TGTGCCAGCAGATTAGACTATAATTCACCCCTCCACTTT. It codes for CASRLDYNSPLHF.

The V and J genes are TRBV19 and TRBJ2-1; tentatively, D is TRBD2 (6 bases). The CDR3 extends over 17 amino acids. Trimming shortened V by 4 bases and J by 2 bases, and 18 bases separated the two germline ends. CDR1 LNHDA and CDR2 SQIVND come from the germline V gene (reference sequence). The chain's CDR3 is CASSTHLLRGAYNEQFF. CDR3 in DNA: TGTGCCAGTAGTACCCATTTATTGCGGGGCGCCTACAATGAGCAGTTCTTC.

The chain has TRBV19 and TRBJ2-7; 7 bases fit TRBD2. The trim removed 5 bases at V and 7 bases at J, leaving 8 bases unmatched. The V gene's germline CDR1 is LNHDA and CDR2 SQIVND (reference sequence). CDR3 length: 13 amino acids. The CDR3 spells CASSAPGREEQYV. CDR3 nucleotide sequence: TGTGCCAGTAGTGCCCCGGGGAGGGAAGAGCAGTACGTC.

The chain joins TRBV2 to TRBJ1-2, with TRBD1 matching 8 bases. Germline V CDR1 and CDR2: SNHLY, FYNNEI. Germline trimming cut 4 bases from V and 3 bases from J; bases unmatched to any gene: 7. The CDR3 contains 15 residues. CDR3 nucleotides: TGTGCCAGCAGTGCCTTCGGACAGGGATACTATGGCTACACCTTC. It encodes CASSAFGQGYYGYTF.

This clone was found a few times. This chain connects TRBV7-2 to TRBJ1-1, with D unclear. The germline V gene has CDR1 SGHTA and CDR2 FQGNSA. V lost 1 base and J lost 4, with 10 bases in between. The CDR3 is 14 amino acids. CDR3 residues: CASSLVGTSTEAFF. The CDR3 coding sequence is TGTGCCAGCAGCTTAGTAGGCACTAGCACTGAAGCTTTCTTT.

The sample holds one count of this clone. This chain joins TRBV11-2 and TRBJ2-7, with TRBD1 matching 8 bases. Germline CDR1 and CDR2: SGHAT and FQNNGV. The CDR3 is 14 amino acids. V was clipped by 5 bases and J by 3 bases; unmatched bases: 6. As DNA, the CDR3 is TGTGCCAGCAGCCCAGTAACAGGGGGCTACGAGCAGTACGTC. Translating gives CASSPVTGGYEQYV.